A single sample gave rise to the 25 T cell receptor beta chains below, sequenced in a study of cytomegalovirus exposure and HLA in healthy donors. Vbeta (60) and Jbeta (13) primers were used in the PCR. Generated by immunoSEQ multiplex PCR, the TCRdb table keeps only in-frame clones and is missing some. The sample lists 200,000 or so clones, about nine tenths seen once, with 1% to 1.5% in the top ten. Sequences were obtained from PBMCs. The source of these receptors is a man younger than 40 in good health and CMV-seronegative.

The chain couples TRBV6-5 to TRBJ2-7, with 10 bases aligning to TRBD1. In germline, CDR1 is MNHEY, CDR2 SVGAGI. J gave up 7 bases and V 5 bases, and 8 bases lay outside the gene matches. This CDR3 contains 14 residues. The CDR3 is CASSRTGGLGEQYF. CDR3 nucleotides: TGTGCCAGCAGTCGGACAGGGGGTTTAGGGGAGCAGTACTTC.

The CDR3 here is CAISGGTGTGELDNSPLHF. The CDR3 region has the DNA TGTGCCATCAGTGGGGGGACGGGGACAGGGGAGTTGGATAATTCACCCCTCCACTTT. The gene calls are TRBV10-3 and TRBJ1-6, with 10 nucleotides matching TRBD1. Trimming at V came to 4 bases and at J to 5 bases, leaving 14 bases not matched to a gene. The CDR3 totals 19 residues. Germline V lookup: CDR1 ENHRY, CDR2 SYGVKD.

This clone was found once. The chain uses TRBV5-1 and TRBJ2-7; 7 bases are a match to TRBD1. The CDR3 runs 15 residues. Germline CDR1 SGHRS, CDR2 YFSETQ. The ends lost 4 bases at V and 3 bases at J; junction bases unmatched: 10. The CDR3 nucleotides are TGCGCCAGCAGCCCGTCCGGGACAGAAAACTACGAGCAGTACTTC. Its protein product is CASSPSGTENYEQYF. The full variable domain, completed using reference TRBV5-1 and TRBJ2-7, is KAGVTQTPRYLIKTRGQQVTLSCSPISGHRSVSWYQQTPGQGLQFLFEYFSETQRNKGNFPGRFSGRQFSNSRSEMNVSTLELGDSALYLCASSPSGTENYEQYFGPGTRLTVT.

In its sample, this clone was seen a few times. The chain recombines TRBV5-5 with TRBJ1-1, with a tentative D call TRBD1 (6 bases). CDR3 length: 15 amino acids. Deletions cut 1 base from V and 1 base from J, with 11 bases between. Germline-derived CDR1 and CDR2 are SGHKS and YYEKEE (reference sequence). The CDR3 coding sequence is TGTGCCAGCAGCTTGTCAGGGGCTTCGAACACTGAAGCTTTCTTT. It translates to CASSLSGASNTEAFF. Looking up the rest from reference TRBV5-5 and TRBJ1-1 gives the full variable domain: DAGVTQSPTHLIKTRGQQVTLRCSPISGHKSVSWYQQVLGQGPQFIFQYYEKEERGRGNFPDRFSARQFPNYSSELNVNALLLGDSALYLCASSLSGASNTEAFFGQGTRLTVV.

The chain carries TRBV18 and TRBJ1-5; TRBD1 matches at 10 bases. CDR1 and CDR2 (germline): KGHSH, LQKENI. After removal of 5 bases from V and 4 bases from J, the junction contained 8 bases not matched to a gene. The CDR3 has 16 residues. CDR3 region: CASSGTGAVGNQPQHF. For the CDR3, the DNA is TGTGCCAGCTCAGGGACAGGGGCGGTTGGAAATCAGCCCCAGCATTTT.

The chain couples TRBV14 to TRBJ2-7; tentative D call: TRBD2 (5 bases). Trimming stripped 4 bases from V and 0 bases from J, with 10 bases between. The CDR3 has 14 amino acids. Germline V CDR1 and CDR2: SGHDN, FVKESK. This chain's CDR3 is CASSPGLYSYEQYF. DNA for the CDR3: TGTGCCAGCAGCCCCGGACTGTACTCCTACGAGCAGTACTTC.

The chain couples TRBV9 to TRBJ2-3; D is ambiguous. The germline V and J ends were trimmed by 7 bases and 3 bases, with 15 bases remaining between them. The germline V gene has CDR1 SGDLS and CDR2 YYNGEE. The CDR3 extends over 14 amino acids. The chain's CDR3 is CASQRFRGTDTQYF. CDR3 bases: TGTGCCAGCCAGAGGTTTCGTGGTACAGATACGCAGTATTTT. The full variable domain, in which reference TRBV9 and TRBJ2-3 provide the parts outside the CDR3, is DSGVTQTPKHLITATGQRVTLRCSPRSGDLSVYWYQQSLDQGLQFLIQYYNGEERAKGNILERFSAQQFPDLHSELNLSSLELGDSALYFCASQRFRGTDTQYFGPGTRLTVL.

The rearrangement links TRBV7-9 to TRBJ2-5; 8 nucleotides line up with TRBD1. Germline V CDR1 and CDR2: SEHNR, FQNEAQ (reference sequence). V shed 5 bases and J 5 bases; nucleotides not matched to a gene: 13. The CDR3 totals 16 residues. DNA for the CDR3: TGTGCCAGCAGCCGAAAGATTACAGGGGGGAGGGAGACCCAGTACTTC. Protein product: CASSRKITGGRETQYF.

The table lists this clone with a count of one. The V and J genes are TRBV12-5 and TRBJ2-5; 8 positions match TRBD2. Germline V CDR1 and CDR2: LGHNT, FRNRAP. J was trimmed by 5 bases and V by 6 bases; bases with no gene match: 5. The CDR3 consists of 13 residues. CDR3 nucleotide sequence: TGTGCTAGTGGCGGGAGGGCCGGGGAGACCCAGTACTTC. It yields the protein CASGGRAGETQYF.

This chain uses TRBV7-8 with TRBJ1-2, with 9 bases matching TRBD1. This CDR3 has 17 residues. V shed 2 bases, J shed 2 bases, and the junction held 9 bases outside the gene matches. CDR1 is SGHVS and CDR2 is FQNEAQ in the germline V gene. The CDR3 DNA follows: TGTGCCAGCAGCTTATTTGGGACAGGGAACAGGAACTATGGCTACACCTTC. This codes for CASSLFGTGNRNYGYTF.

The J gene is TRBJ2-1, the V gene TRBV5-1; 10 bases match TRBD2. V was clipped by 2 bases and J by 1 base; unmatched bases: 3. CDR1 is SGHRS, CDR2 YFSETQ, per germline. The CDR3 contains 16 residues. CDR3 sequence (DNA): TGCGCCAGCAGCTTATTAGCGGGAGGATCCTACAATGAGCAGTTCTTC. Protein sequence: CASSLLAGGSYNEQFF. Combining the CDR3 with reference TRBV5-1 and TRBJ2-1 gives the whole variable domain KAGVTQTPRYLIKTRGQQVTLSCSPISGHRSVSWYQQTPGQGLQFLFEYFSETQRNKGNFPGRFSGRQFSNSRSEMNVSTLELGDSALYLCASSLLAGGSYNEQFFGPGTRLTVL.

This chain links TRBV5-1 with TRBJ1-6; possible D gene TRBD1, 6 bases. Germline V gives CDR1 SGHRS, CDR2 YFSETQ. V lost 7 bases to trimming and J lost 0 bases, with 14 bases between them. The CDR3 covers 16 residues. CDR3 sequence: CASVPQGSSYNSPLHF. The CDR3 DNA sequence: TGCGCCAGCGTGCCACAGGGAAGCTCCTATAATTCACCCCTCCACTTT.

V is TRBV19 and J is TRBJ1-1, with unresolved D. The CDR3 runs 12 residues. The germline V gene encodes CDR1 LNHDA and CDR2 SQIVND (reference sequence). The V end was cut by 3 bases, the J end by 11 bases, with 13 bases between. This chain's CDR3 is CASSIAVGGAFF. CDR3 sequence (DNA): TGTGCCAGTAGTATCGCGGTTGGCGGGGCTTTCTTT.

This chain joins TRBV11-2 and TRBJ2-2; D is unresolved. The CDR3 length is 14 residues. V was trimmed by 0 bases and J by 1 base, leaving 3 bases between them. The V gene's germline CDR1 is SGHAT and CDR2 FQNNGV. CDR3 nucleotide sequence: TGTGCCAGCAGCTTAGACCGGAACACCGGGGAGCTGTTTTTT. Translation gives CASSLDRNTGELFF. Full variable domain (missing parts from reference TRBV11-2 and TRBJ2-2): EAGVAQSPRYKIIEKRQSVAFWCNPISGHATLYWYQQILGQGPKLLIQFQNNGVVDDSQLPKDRFSAERLKGVDSTLKIQPAKLEDSAVYLCASSLDRNTGELFFGEGSRLTVL.

CDR3 in DNA: TGTGCCAGCACCTCCAGGGGCCCCGGTGAAAAACTGTTTTTT. Protein: CASTSRGPGEKLFF. The rearrangement links TRBV25-1 to TRBJ1-4; the D gene is possibly TRBD1 (6 bases). CDR3 length: 14 amino acids. The germline gives CDR1 MGHDK, CDR2 SYGVNS. Trimming left V 7 bases short and J 7 bases short, with 16 bases between.

Of note for this clone: At one of its ends the junction is not consistent with the germline gene, which may arise from a read error. The chain combines TRBV7-9 with TRBJ1-1; possible D gene TRBD1, 5 bases. CDR1 SEHNR and CDR2 FQNEAQ come from the germline V gene (reference sequence). The CDR3 runs to 11 residues. CDR3 DNA sequence: TGTTCCAGCTTGGGGGGCACTGAAGCTTTCTTT. Protein product: CSSLGGTEAFF. Supplemented by reference TRBV7-9 and TRBJ1-1, the full variable domain reads DTGVSQNPRHKITKRGQNVTFRCDPISEHNRLYWYRQTLGQGPEFLTYFQNEAQLEKSRLLSDRFSAERPKGSFSTLEIQRTEQGDSAMYLCSSLGGTEAFFGQGTRLTVV.

The chain recombines TRBV23-1 with TRBJ2-7; D is perhaps TRBD2 (5 bases). TRBV23-1 qualifies as an ORF whose function is uncertain. V was clipped by 6 bases and J by 3 bases, with 9 bases between them. The CDR3 runs 12 residues. CDR3 loop: CASRALVYEQYF. The CDR3 DNA reads as TGCGCCAGCAGGGCACTAGTCTACGAGCAGTACTTC.

The chain joins TRBV5-4 to TRBJ1-4; D remains unclear. Germline V gene data show CDR1 as SGHNT and CDR2 as YYREEE (reference sequence). The germline V and J ends were trimmed by 3 bases and 0 bases, with 9 bases remaining between them. The CDR3 contains 15 residues. The CDR3, as DNA: TGTGCCAGCAGCTCTAGGTCAGCAACTAATGAAAAACTGTTTTTT. It encodes CASSSRSATNEKLFF.

The chain uses TRBV29-1 and TRBJ1-4, with 9 bases that match TRBD1. CDR1 and CDR2 (germline): SQVTM, ANQGSEA. V was pared by 5 bases and J by 8 bases, with 6 bases of the junction left unmatched. This CDR3 has 13 amino acids. The CDR3 is CSVRQGEREKLFF. For the CDR3, the DNA is TGCAGCGTTCGACAGGGGGAGAGGGAAAAACTGTTTTTT.

The genes are TRBV5-1 and TRBJ2-7, with TRBD2 matching 8 bases. Trimming took 0 bases from V and 0 from J; bases not matched to a gene: 20. Germline-derived CDR1 and CDR2 are SGHRS and YFSETQ. There are 21 residues in the CDR3. CDR3 bases: TGCGCCAGCAGCTTGGTTCCCAGCGGGGGCTTAGCGGGGATTTCCTCCTACGAGCAGTACTTC. Amino acid sequence: CASSLVPSGGLAGISSYEQYF.

The V call is TRBV9, the J call TRBJ2-7; 8 bases are shared with TRBD2. The CDR3 extends over 15 amino acids. V shed 3 bases and J 0 bases; nucleotides not matched to a gene: 5. In germline, CDR1 is SGDLS, CDR2 YYNGEE. The CDR3 sequence: CASSEREGSSYEQYF. CDR3 DNA sequence: TGTGCCAGCAGCGAACGGGAGGGGAGCTCCTACGAGCAGTACTTC.

V usage is TRBV29-1 and J usage is TRBJ2-3, with a tentative D call TRBD2 (5 bases). Trimming cost V 3 bases and J 6 bases, with 13 bases left between them. The CDR3 is 13 amino acids. Looked up from germline, CDR1 is SQVTM and CDR2 is ANQGSEA. CDR3 sequence: CSVERAGGDTQYF. The CDR3, as DNA: TGCAGCGTTGAGAGGGCGGGTGGCGATACGCAGTATTTT.

The chain couples TRBV7-8 to TRBJ2-4, with TRBD1 matching 7 bases. Germline-derived CDR1 and CDR2 are SGHVS and FQNEAQ. After removal of 1 base from V and 7 bases from J, the junction contained 4 bases not matched to a gene. The CDR3 length is 14 residues. This CDR3 is CASSLGDRVNIQYF. CDR3 nucleotide sequence: TGTGCCAGCAGCTTAGGTGACAGGGTTAACATTCAGTACTTC. The full variable domain, with the rest looked up from reference TRBV7-8 and TRBJ2-4, is GAGVSQSPRYKVAKRGQDVALRCDPISGHVSLFWYQQALGQGPEFLTYFQNEAQLDKSGLPSDRFFAERPEGSVSTLKIQRTQQEDSAVYLCASSLGDRVNIQYFGAGTRLSVL.

This chain connects TRBV15 to TRBJ2-1; 10 bases line up with TRBD1. Germline V gene sequence: CDR1 LNHNV, CDR2 YYDKDF (reference sequence). J was trimmed by 7 bases and V by 4 bases; bases with no gene match: 10. The CDR3 covers 16 residues. CDR3 loop: CATSTAGTGVTNEQFF. CDR3 nucleotide sequence: TGTGCCACCAGCACCGCCGGGACAGGGGTGACGAATGAGCAGTTCTTC.

The J gene is TRBJ1-1, the V gene TRBV18, with 9 bases lining up with TRBD1. The V gene end was trimmed by 2 bases and the J gene end by 4 bases; junction bases not matched to a gene: 2. Looked up from germline, CDR1 is KGHSH and CDR2 is LQKENI. The CDR3 totals 14 residues. The chain's CDR3 is CASSPGGQGTEAFF. In DNA form, the CDR3 reads TGTGCCAGCTCACCAGGGGGACAGGGCACTGAAGCTTTCTTT.